This TCR beta chain is drawn from a study of blood T cell repertoires in COVID-19. As handled by the study authors: How many nucleated cells were present was estimated from reference gene primer amplification. The method was immunoSEQ multiplex PCR; TCRdb's version includes in-frame clones alone and lacks a portion of them. The DNA was the basis for D and trimming; V, J and clone size are from that table. The sample lists 300,000 or so clones; around 86% were seen once. Trimming removed 3 bases at V and 0 bases at J, with 9 bases between. CDR3 size: 16 residues. Germline CDR1 is MNHNS and CDR2 is SASEGT.

This receptor was taken from a woman in her forties with acute COVID-19. The chain recombines TRBV6-1 with TRBJ1-6; TRBD1 might be the D (5 bases). The source material was PBMCs or T cells enriched from blood (not recorded which). Written as DNA, the CDR3 is TGTGCCAGCAGTGACAGGGATTACTCCTATAATTCACCCCTCCACTTT. As protein: CASSDRDYSYNSPLHF.